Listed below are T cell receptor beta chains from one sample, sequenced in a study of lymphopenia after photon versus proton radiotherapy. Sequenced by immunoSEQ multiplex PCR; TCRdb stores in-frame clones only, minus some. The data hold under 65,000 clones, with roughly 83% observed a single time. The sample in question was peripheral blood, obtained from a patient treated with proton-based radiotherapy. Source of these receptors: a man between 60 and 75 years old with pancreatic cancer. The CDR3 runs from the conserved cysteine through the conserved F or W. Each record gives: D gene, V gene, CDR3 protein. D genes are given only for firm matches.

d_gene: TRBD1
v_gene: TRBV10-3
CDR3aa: CAISESILRTGSYEQYF

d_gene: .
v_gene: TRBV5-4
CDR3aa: CASSLDKGPSTNEKLFF

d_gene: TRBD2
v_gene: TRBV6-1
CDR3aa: CASSEWSGTRRGEQFF

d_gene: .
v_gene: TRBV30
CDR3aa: CASTRGASYEQYF

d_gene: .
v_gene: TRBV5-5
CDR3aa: CASSLPSYYEQYF

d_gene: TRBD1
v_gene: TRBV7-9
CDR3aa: CASSSWTGGFEAFF

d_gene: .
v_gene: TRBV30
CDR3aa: CAWRSQATKNIQYF

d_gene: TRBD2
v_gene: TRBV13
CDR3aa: CASRGLAGLNEQFF

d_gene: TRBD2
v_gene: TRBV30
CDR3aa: CAGLGLAIYNEQFF

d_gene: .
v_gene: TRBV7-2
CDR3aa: CASSLRTDGYTF

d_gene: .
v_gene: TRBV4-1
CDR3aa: CASSQVGRDHSPLHF

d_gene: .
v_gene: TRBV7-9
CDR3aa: CASNLGWSYNEQFF

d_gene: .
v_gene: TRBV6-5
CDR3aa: CASSFTDDTDTQYF

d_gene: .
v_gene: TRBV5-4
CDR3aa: CASSTGTPGTYNEQFF

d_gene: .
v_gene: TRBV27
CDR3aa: CASSSWRTSTDTQYF

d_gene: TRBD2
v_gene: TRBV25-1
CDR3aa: CASSDLTSGRSDTQYF

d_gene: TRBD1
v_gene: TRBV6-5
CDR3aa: CASSRQGIEETQYF

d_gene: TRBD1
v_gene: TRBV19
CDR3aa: CASRDRVFGANVLTF

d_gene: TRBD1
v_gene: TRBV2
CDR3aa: CASRLTGQAHNEQFF

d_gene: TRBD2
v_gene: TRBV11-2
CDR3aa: CASSPGLANNHEQFF

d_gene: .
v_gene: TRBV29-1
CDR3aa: CSVDKGNQETQYF

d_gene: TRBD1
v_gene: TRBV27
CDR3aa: CASSSRDRGEKLFF

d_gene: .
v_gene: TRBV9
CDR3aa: CASNRKNTGELFF

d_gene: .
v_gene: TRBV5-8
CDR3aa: CASSLMLGFNTEAFF

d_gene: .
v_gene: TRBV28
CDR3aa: CASSSGRATEAFF

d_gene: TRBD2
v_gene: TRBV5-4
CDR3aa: CASSFSGRASYNEQFF

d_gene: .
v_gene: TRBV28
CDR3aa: CASSLPGSSYNEQFF

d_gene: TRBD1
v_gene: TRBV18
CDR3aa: CASSLLGAGQGATDTQYF

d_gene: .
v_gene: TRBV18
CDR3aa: CASSPKKETQYF

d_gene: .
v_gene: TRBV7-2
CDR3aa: CASSLGAGTDTQYF

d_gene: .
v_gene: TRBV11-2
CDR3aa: CASRPWGQGLSSGNTIYF

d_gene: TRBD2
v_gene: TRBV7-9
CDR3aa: CASSLGLAGGGRNEQFF

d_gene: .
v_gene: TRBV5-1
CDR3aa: CASSLGGQGGETQYF

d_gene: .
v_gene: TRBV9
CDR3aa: CASSVGDGTFTDTQYF

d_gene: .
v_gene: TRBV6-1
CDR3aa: CASKVGGYSYEQYF

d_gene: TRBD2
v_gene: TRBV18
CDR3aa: CASSPGTRDETQYF

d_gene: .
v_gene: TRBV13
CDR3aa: CASSLRTRGYEQYF

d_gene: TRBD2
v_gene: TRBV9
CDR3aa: CASSVGDGRAGETQYF

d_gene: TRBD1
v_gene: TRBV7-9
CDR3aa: CASSPGGRGWYNEQFF

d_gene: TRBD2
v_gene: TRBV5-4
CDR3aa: CASSLAGTVGLAGVYEQYF

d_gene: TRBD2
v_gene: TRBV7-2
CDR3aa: CASSLGLAGTGELFF

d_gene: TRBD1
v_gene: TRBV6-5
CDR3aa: CASSIRQGRNTEAFF

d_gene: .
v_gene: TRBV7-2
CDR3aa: CASSSQGLAKNIQYF

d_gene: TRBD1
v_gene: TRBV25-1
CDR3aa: CASKGQVGKLFF

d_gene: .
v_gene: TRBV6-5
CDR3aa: CASGQPQHF

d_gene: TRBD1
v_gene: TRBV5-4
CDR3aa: CASSLGQGDRETQYF

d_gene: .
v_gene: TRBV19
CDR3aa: CASSMKGSYEQYF